One sample yielded the 10 T cell receptor beta chains listed below, sequenced in a study of Ad26.COV2.S vaccination and SARS-CoV-2 variants. TCRdb keeps only in-frame clones here, not all; method: immunoSEQ multiplex PCR. This table has just over 350,000 clones, about 85% appearing once. Treatment reported: around 19 received Ad26.COV2.S at low or high dose, single or two shots; roughly five received placebo; per-sample allocation not given. It was on day 63 after the first vaccine or placebo injection that samples were taken. The material was peripheral blood, obtained in a trial of Ad26.COV2.S vaccine versus placebo. All receptors come from a person aged 18-65 years who received the Ad26.COV2.S COVID-19 vaccine or a placebo.

The J gene is TRBJ1-1, the V gene TRBV5-1; the match to TRBD1 covers 8 bases. V lost 3 bases to trimming and J lost 0 bases; unmatched junction nucleotides: 4. This CDR3 region has 15 residues. Germline CDR1 reads SGHRS; CDR2 reads YFSETQ. CDR3 nucleotide sequence: TGCGCCAGCAGCTCGTCAGGGGGCTTGAACACTGAAGCTTTCTTT. Protein product: CASSSSGGLNTEAFF.

This clone has only a few counts. The rearrangement uses TRBV21-1 and TRBJ2-7; the table's D call, TRBD2, was not checked against the DNA. TRBV21-1 is termed a pseudogene. The CDR3 is made up of 17 amino acids. The CDR3 nucleotides read TGTGCCCCAGCGGGCAAGGGCAGGGCAGGAAGTCTCTACGAGCAGTACTTC. Encoded protein: CAPAGKGRAGSLYEQYF.

This clone has a single count. The chain employs TRBV19 and TRBJ2-7; no clear D gene. Germline V CDR1 and CDR2: LNHDA, SQIVND (reference sequence). Trimming left V 5 bases short and J 2 bases short, with 7 bases between. The CDR3 sequence is 12 residues long. The CDR3 DNA sequence: TGTGCCAGTAGTGGGGTCACCTACGAGCAGTACTTC. Translated, it gives CASSGVTYEQYF.

The chain has TRBV7-2 and TRBJ2-5, with TRBD2 matching over 7 bases. CDR1 and CDR2 (germline): SGHTA, FQGNSA. J lost 4 bases, V lost 1 base, and 6 bases had no gene match. There are 15 residues in the CDR3. In nucleotides, the CDR3 is TGTGCCAGCAGCTTAGTGGCGGGAGCTCTAGAGACCCAGTACTTC. The encoded protein is CASSLVAGALETQYF.

The chain is built from TRBV18 and TRBJ2-2; tentatively, D is TRBD1 (5 bases). The V end was cut by 3 bases, the J end by 1 base, with 9 bases between. The germline V gene has CDR1 KGHSH and CDR2 LQKENI. The CDR3 has 15 residues. Written as DNA, the CDR3 is TGTGCCAGCTCACCCTGGGGCATGAACACCGGGGAGCTGTTTTTT. It encodes CASSPWGMNTGELFF.

The V gene is TRBV2, the J gene TRBJ2-3; 7 positions agree with TRBD2. This CDR3 spans 13 amino acids. Germline CDR1 is SNHLY and CDR2 is FYNNEI. V was pared by 9 bases and J by 2 bases, with 5 bases of the junction left unmatched. CDR3 loop: CASARGDTDTQYF. For the CDR3, the DNA is TGTGCCAGTGCCCGGGGGGACACAGATACGCAGTATTTT.

Notes on this clone: Other nucleotide sequences from this sample produce the same CDR3. This chain links TRBV18 with TRBJ1-3; no reliable D call. This CDR3 has 12 residues. The germline gives CDR1 KGHSH, CDR2 LQKENI. V lost 0 bases and J 3 bases, leaving 0 bases between the germline ends. Here the CDR3 DNA reads TGTGCCAGCTCACCACCTGGAAACACCATATATTTT. It specifies CASSPPGNTIYF. The full variable domain, in which reference TRBV18 and TRBJ1-3 provide the parts outside the CDR3, is NAGVMQNPRHLVRRRGQEARLRCSPMKGHSHVYWYRQLPEEGLKFMVYLQKENIIDESGMPKERFSAEFPKEGPSILRIQQVVRGDSAAYFCASSPPGNTIYFGEGSWLTVV.

V gene TRBV9 combines with J gene TRBJ2-1, with no clear D. V lost 0 bases, J lost 2 bases, and 18 bases lay in between. The germline V gene encodes CDR1 SGDLS and CDR2 YYNGEE. This CDR3 contains 18 residues. The CDR3 DNA reads as TGTGCCAGCAGCGTAGACCCCCCGGGTGCAGCTGCCTACAATGAGCAGTTCTTC. Translating it yields CASSVDPPGAAAYNEQFF.

The J gene is TRBJ2-2, the V gene TRBV30, with TRBD2 identical over 9 bases. The CDR3 consists of 17 residues. With 5 bases clipped from V and 3 bases from J, the junction kept 13 bases outside the gene matches. CDR1 and CDR2 from the germline V gene are GTSNPN and SVGIG (reference sequence). CDR3 region: CAWGGHLAGPYTGELFF. The CDR3 DNA follows: TGTGCCTGGGGGGGGCATCTAGCGGGGCCGTACACCGGGGAGCTGTTTTTT.

The CDR3 bases are TGCGCCAGCAGCCTCGGACTAGCGGGAGTCGGGGAGCTGTTTTTT. Its protein is CASSLGLAGVGELFF. V is TRBV4-1 and J is TRBJ2-2; 13 positions match TRBD2. The junction had 3 bases not matched to a gene; V was cut back by 4 bases and J by 7 bases. The CDR3 length is 15 residues. Germline loops: CDR1 MGHRA, CDR2 YSYEKL.